This TCR beta chain was retrieved from a study of radiation and T cells in renal cell carcinoma. The time point: baseline pretreatment blood. Treatment specified: 15 Gy SBRT to primary tumor, nephrectomy 4 weeks later. The germline V gene encodes CDR1 SGHTA and CDR2 FQGNSA. Trimming took 5 bases from V and 8 from J, leaving 21 bases between them. The CDR3 is made up of 15 amino acids. This clone has only a few counts. This table comes from immunoSEQ multiplex PCR, and its TCRdb copy is limited to in-frame clones, with some not included. Counted here are about 91,000 clones, 82% occurring once; the ten biggest clones make up 5% to 6.5%.

The receptor was derived from a man in his 60s with renal cell carcinoma. The chain couples TRBV7-2 to TRBJ1-2; possible D gene TRBD1, 6 bases. The sample was blood, taken from a patient whose treatment included radiotherapy and nephrectomy. The chain's CDR3 is CASSTGTPRGKGYTF. The DNA of the CDR3 is TGTGCCAGCAGCACCGGGACACCAAGGGGGAAGGGCTACACCTTC.